This T cell receptor beta chain derives from a study of shared clonotypes between healthy human individuals. Libraries were prepared by immunoSEQ multiplex PCR; TCRdb keeps only in-frame clonotypes and omits some of them. In the table there are over a million clones, 78% of which are singletons. CDR3 length equals 14 residues. From germline, CDR1 is SNHLY and CDR2 FYNNEI. Trimming took off 7 bases at V and 2 bases at J, with 14 bases between the two ends. This clonotype was sampled from a man younger than 35 in good health. Some clones in this sample may be carry-over from other donors' samples. The chain has TRBV2 and TRBJ1-1; D not certain. The sequencing sample was made of memory CD4+ T cells from PBMCs. Sample subset: CD45RA-negative fraction. CDR3 amino acids: CASIPDTYNTEAFF. The CDR3 DNA reads TGTGCCAGCATTCCCGACACTTATAACACTGAAGCTTTCTTT.